These T cell receptor beta chains were read from a single sample in a study of regulatory T cells in long-lasting Graves disease. Each CDR3 protein gets one entry after TCRdb re-called the multiplex PCR reads with MiXCR. The table lists under 700,000 distinct CDR3 sequences, around 15% of them singletons. Another study also made use of these data, one on T cells in Graves' hyperthyroidism and ophthalmopathy.

Sequences were derived from peripheral blood mononuclear cells (PBMCs), sampled at new diagnosis, from a patient treated with antithyroid drugs. The receptors here all came from a woman aged 35-60 years with Graves disease. The CDR3 runs from the conserved cysteine through the conserved F or W. Each record gives: D gene, V gene, clone size, J gene, CDR3 DNA, CDR3 protein. The D gene is left open where the match is weak. For some rows the clone size is stated as once, few or many, or as a class when expanded; others skip it.

-	TRBV28	-	TRBJ2-5	TGTGCCAGCAGTTTACAGGAAGAGACCCAGTACTTC	CASSLQEETQYF
-	TRBV6-5	many	TRBJ2-7	TGTGCCAGCAGTTATGACATCTACTACGAGCAGTACTTC	CASSYDIYYEQYF
-	TRBV6-1	-	TRBJ1-1	TGTGCCAGCAGTTACACCAGGTTCACTGAAGCTTTCTTT	CASSYTRFTEAFF
-	TRBV9	-	TRBJ2-7	TGTGCCAGCAGCGTTGCAGGGGGGGTACTGGAGCAGTACTTC	CASSVAGGVLEQYF
-	TRBV6-2/TRBV6-3	-	TRBJ1-3	TGTGCCAGCGCTCCGGGGACACCATCCTTCTCTGGAAACACCATATATTTT	CASAPGTPSFSGNTIYF
TRBD1	TRBV4-1	-	TRBJ1-2	TGCGCCAGCAGCCGAGGGACAGCCTATGGCTACACCTTC	CASSRGTAYGYTF
-	TRBV7-2	many	TRBJ1-2	TGTGCCAGCAGCTTAGACACGGGGGCGGTGTCAAATGGCTACACCTTC	CASSLDTGAVSNGYTF
-	TRBV9	-	TRBJ2-3	TGTGCCAGCAGCGGGGCAGGGTCGGATACGCAGTATTTT	CASSGAGSDTQYF
TRBD1	TRBV19	-	TRBJ2-1	TGTGCCAGTAGTAACGGACAGGGAGTCAGAGTTGAGCAGTTCTTC	CASSNGQGVRVEQFF
TRBD1	TRBV12-3/TRBV12-4	many	TRBJ2-2	TGTGCCAGTATGACCGGGACAGCGGCCACCGGGGAGCTGTTTTTT	CASMTGTAATGELFF
-	TRBV19	-	TRBJ2-1	TGTGCCAGTAGTATTCTGGGGGCCCTGTCCAATGAGCAGTTCTTC	CASSILGALSNEQFF
-	TRBV11-2	many	TRBJ1-5	TGTGCCAGCAGCTTCGACGCAGCTCAGCCCCAGCATTTT	CASSFDAAQPQHF
TRBD1	TRBV18	many	TRBJ1-5	TGTGCCAGCTCAACAGACAGGGGCCAGCCCCAGCATTTT	CASSTDRGQPQHF
TRBD1	TRBV4-1	many	TRBJ2-1	TGCGCCAGCAGCCCTCGCGTGGGACAGGCCAACAATGAGCAGTTCTTC	CASSPRVGQANNEQFF
-	TRBV6-1	few	TRBJ2-6	TGTGTCTCGAGGGCGACTGGGGCCAACGTCCTGACTTTC	CVSRATGANVLTF
-	TRBV11-2	many	TRBJ1-1	TGTGCCAGCAGCCCGGGTAGTGGGGGGTGGGACACTGAAGCTTTCTTT	CASSPGSGGWDTEAFF
-	TRBV7-6	-	TRBJ1-1	TGTGCCAGCAGCGACGCGGGGAGGGCAATTGGCACTGAAGCTTTCTTT	CASSDAGRAIGTEAFF
-	TRBV27	-	TRBJ1-4	TGTGCCATGCCTACGGGGTCTAATGAAAAACTGTTTTTT	CAMPTGSNEKLFF
-	TRBV5-6	-	TRBJ2-7	TGTGCCAGCAGCTCCGGCGTCTCCTACGAGCAGTACTTC	CASSSGVSYEQYF
-	TRBV12-3/TRBV12-4	many	TRBJ1-4	TGTGCCAGCAGTTTTAAGGGGGAAAAACTGTTTTTT	CASSFKGEKLFF
-	TRBV3-1	-	TRBJ2-2	TGTGCCAGCAGCCAAGTAGTGAACACCGGGGAGCTGTTTTTT	CASSQVVNTGELFF
TRBD1	TRBV7-9	-	TRBJ1-4	TGTGCCAGCAGCTCCCGGACAGGGCTTGACGAAAAACTGTTTTTT	CASSSRTGLDEKLFF
-	TRBV12-3/TRBV12-4	many	TRBJ1-2	TGTGCCAGCAGTCCCGACCCGGCGGGGGGCTACACCTTC	CASSPDPAGGYTF
-	TRBV7-2	few	TRBJ1-2	TGTGCCAGCAGCTCAACCAGGGGCCGCCTAAACTATGGCTACACCTTC	CASSSTRGRLNYGYTF
-	TRBV6-2/TRBV6-3	many	TRBJ1-1	TGTGCCAGCAGCCGATCTAGCCGATCTGAGGGGGTACCGACTGAAGCTTTCTTT	CASSRSSRSEGVPTEAFF
TRBD2	TRBV3-1	-	TRBJ2-5	TGTGCCAGCAGCCCGTTAGGGACTAGCGGGGGGGCCGGTGAGACCCAGTACTTC	CASSPLGTSGGAGETQYF
-	TRBV5-4	-	TRBJ1-5	TGTGCCAGCAGCGCAAGGGGTTCCGGTCAGCCCCAGCATTTT	CASSARGSGQPQHF
TRBD1	TRBV6-1	few	TRBJ1-3	TGTGCCAGCACCCGACAGGGGGACACCATATATTTT	CASTRQGDTIYF
-	TRBV6-5	-	TRBJ1-6	TGTGCCAGCAGTTACTCGAAACCTAATTCACCCCTCCACTTT	CASSYSKPNSPLHF
TRBD2	TRBV29-1	many	TRBJ2-3	TGCAGCGTCGGACTAGCGGGGGGGAGCACAGATACGCAGTATTTT	CSVGLAGGSTDTQYF
TRBD2	TRBV20-1	many	TRBJ2-1	TGCAGTGCTAGATCAGCGGGGGGAAACAATGAGCAGTTCTTC	CSARSAGGNNEQFF
-	TRBV20-1	few	TRBJ2-2	TGCAGTGCTCCAAAGGCAGGGGCAAACACCGGGGAGCTGTTTTTT	CSAPKAGANTGELFF
TRBD1	TRBV19	-	TRBJ1-6	TGTGCCAGTACCGCTGACAGGGTGGTTTCACCCCTCCACTTT	CASTADRVVSPLHF
TRBD1	TRBV30	many	TRBJ1-4	TGTGCCTGGAAGGCAGGGGGCGAAGAAAAACTGTTTTTT	CAWKAGGEEKLFF
TRBD1	TRBV20-1	few	TRBJ2-2	TGCAGTGCTTGGGACAGCAACACCGGGGAGCTGTTTTTT	CSAWDSNTGELFF
-	TRBV20-1	many	TRBJ1-1	TGCAGTGCTAGATCCCTCGAAGGAATGAACACTGAAGCTTTCTTT	CSARSLEGMNTEAFF
-	TRBV5-1	few	TRBJ1-5	TGCGCCAGCAGCTTGGCCGCGGGGTTCGGTCAGCCCCAGCATTTT	CASSLAAGFGQPQHF
TRBD1	TRBV7-3	few	TRBJ2-1	TGTGCCAGCAGCTTTGACAGGGGCCACTACAATGAGCAGTTCTTC	CASSFDRGHYNEQFF
-	TRBV2	few	TRBJ2-3	TGTGCCAGCAGTCTTCTTATAGATACGCAGTATTTT	CASSLLIDTQYF
-	TRBV2	few	TRBJ1-5	TGTGCCAGCAGTGAATACGGTAACAGGGATCAGCCCCAGCATTTT	CASSEYGNRDQPQHF
-	TRBV27	-	TRBJ2-5	TGTGCCAGCAGGGGCTCACTAGGGACCCAAGAGACCCAGTACTTC	CASRGSLGTQETQYF
-	TRBV7-9	-	TRBJ2-5	TGTGCCAGCAGCTTAGAAGTGTGGGAGACCCAGTACTTC	CASSLEVWETQYF
TRBD1	TRBV5-1	-	TRBJ2-7	TGCGCCAGCAGCTTTGGACAGGGTGTAGGTAACTCCTACGAGCAGTACTTC	CASSFGQGVGNSYEQYF
-	TRBV12-3/TRBV12-4	many	TRBJ2-3	TGTGCCAGCACCTTCCGCCGGGGAGATACGCAGTATTTT	CASTFRRGDTQYF
-	TRBV11-2	few	TRBJ2-2	TGTGCCAGCAGCTCGCTCAAAGGGCGGGCCGGGGAGCTGTTTTTT	CASSSLKGRAGELFF
-	TRBV5-1	-	TRBJ2-2	TGCACCAGCAGCTTGGCCAGGGCGGTCACCGGGGAGCTGTTTTTT	CTSSLARAVTGELFF
-	TRBV4-1	-	TRBJ2-3	TGCGCCAGCAGCGAGCAAGCGTCTGTTACGCAGTATTTT	CASSEQASVTQYF
-	TRBV11-2	-	TRBJ1-1	TGTGCCAGCAGCTTAGAAGATTGGGCAGGGGCTGAAGCTTTCTTT	CASSLEDWAGAEAFF
-	TRBV6-1	-	TRBJ1-5	TGTGCCAGCAGTGCAGGTTATAGCAATCAGCCCCAGCATTTT	CASSAGYSNQPQHF
-	TRBV18	many	TRBJ2-3	TGTGCCAGCTCACCACTCCCTAGCACAGATACGCAGTATTTT	CASSPLPSTDTQYF
-	TRBV29-1	-	TRBJ2-2	TGCAGCGTTGAAACCCAGAACACCGGGGAGCTGTTTTTT	CSVETQNTGELFF
-	TRBV12-3/TRBV12-4	many	TRBJ1-1	TGTGCCAGCAGTTTTCTCCCCAGGGCTGAGGAGAACACTGAAGCTTTCTTT	CASSFLPRAEENTEAFF